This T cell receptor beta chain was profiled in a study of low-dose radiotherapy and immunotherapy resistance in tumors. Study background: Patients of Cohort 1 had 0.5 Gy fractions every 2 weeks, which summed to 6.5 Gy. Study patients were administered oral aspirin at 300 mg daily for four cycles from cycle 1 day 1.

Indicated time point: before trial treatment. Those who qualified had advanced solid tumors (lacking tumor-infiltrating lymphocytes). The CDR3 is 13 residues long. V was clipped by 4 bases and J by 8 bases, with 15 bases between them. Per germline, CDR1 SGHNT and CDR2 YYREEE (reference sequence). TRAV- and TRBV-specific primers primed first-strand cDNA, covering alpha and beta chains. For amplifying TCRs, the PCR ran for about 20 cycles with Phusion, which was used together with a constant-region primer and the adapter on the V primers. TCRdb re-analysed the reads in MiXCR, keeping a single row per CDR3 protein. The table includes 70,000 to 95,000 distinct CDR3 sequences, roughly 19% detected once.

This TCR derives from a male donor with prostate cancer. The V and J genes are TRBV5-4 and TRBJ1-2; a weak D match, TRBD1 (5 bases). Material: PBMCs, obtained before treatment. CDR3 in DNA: TGTGCCAGCAGCCCCGAAGTGGGGGAGGGCTACACCTTC. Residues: CASSPEVGEGYTF.